A selection of T cell receptor beta chains follows, all from one sample in a study of blood T cell repertoires in COVID-19. The data were produced by immunoSEQ multiplex PCR, yet TCRdb's version contains in-frame clones alone and is incomplete. The table includes 65,000 to 95,000 clones, about 80% detected once. Specimen: peripheral blood. The receptors originated from a man in his fifties with active or convalescent COVID-19. The CDR3 runs from the conserved cysteine through the conserved F or W. D genes are given only for firm matches. Part of the rows lack a size; the others show once, few, many or a class for expanded clones.

cdr3_length	j_call	d_call	clone_size	v_call	cdr3_nt	cdr3_aa
15	TRBJ2-1	TRBD2	NA	TRBV6-6	TGTGCCAGCTCCCCCCGGGGCGGGGGGCTGGGTGAGCAGTTCTTC	CASSPRGGGLGEQFF
15	TRBJ2-3	TRBD1	NA	TRBV5-6	TGTGCCAGCAGCTTCCGGGACAGGGGGACAGATACGCAGTATTTT	CASSFRDRGTDTQYF
15	TRBJ1-2	NA	NA	TRBV5-5	TGTGCCAGCAGCTTGGAGGCGGCAGGGTGGTATGGCTACACCTTC	CASSLEAAGWYGYTF
16	TRBJ2-7	TRBD1	NA	TRBV19	TGTGCCAGTAGCCCTATGAGGGGACAGGGGGCGCGGGAGCAGTACTTC	CASSPMRGQGAREQYF
14	TRBJ1-1	NA	once	TRBV4-3	TGCGCCAGCAGCCAACGACAGACCGATAGGGAAGCTTTCTTT	CASSQRQTDREAFF
22	TRBJ2-1	TRBD2	NA	TRBV9	TGTGCCAGCAGCTCCACCGTGGCGGGTAGCGGGGGTCCCAAGGTCACCTACAATGAGCAGTTCTTC	CASSSTVAGSGGPKVTYNEQFF
16	TRBJ1-5	TRBD1	NA	TRBV3-1/TRBV3-2	TGTGCCAGCAGCCAATCGGACAGGGGTAGCAATCAGCCCCAGCATTTT	CASSQSDRGSNQPQHF
14	TRBJ2-7	NA	NA	TRBV7-2	TGTGCCAGCAGCCCCCAGGGTGTTCCCTACGAGCAGTACTTC	CASSPQGVPYEQYF
15	TRBJ1-2	TRBD1	NA	TRBV5-1	TGCGCCAGCAGCCCCCAGGGACAGACTCACTATGGCTACACCTTC	CASSPQGQTHYGYTF
16	TRBJ2-6	NA	once	TRBV5-5	TGTGCCAGCAGCCCCACCCTGGGTCCGCCAGGGAACGTCCTGACTTTC	CASSPTLGPPGNVLTF
12	TRBJ1-1	NA	few	TRBV19	TGTGCCAGTAGTCCGGGCAGGGTACGGGCTTTCTTT	CASSPGRVRAFF
16	TRBJ2-1	TRBD2	few	TRBV5-1	TGCGCCAGCAGCTTGTTCGTAGTAGCGGGTGGGGATGAGCAGTTCTTC	CASSLFVVAGGDEQFF
15	TRBJ1-2	NA	NA	TRBV9	TGTGCCAGCAGCGTTCTCTTAGCGGGCAACTATGGCTACACCTTC	CASSVLLAGNYGYTF
16	TRBJ2-1	NA	NA	TRBV7-3	TGTGCCAGCAGCTTGGGGGGGGCGGGGGCCTACAATGAGCAGTTCTTC	CASSLGGAGAYNEQFF
15	TRBJ2-5	TRBD1	NA	TRBV18	TGTGCCAGCTCACTTTGGACAGGGGGCGAAGAGACCCAGTACTTC	CASSLWTGGEETQYF
15	TRBJ1-6	NA	NA	TRBV15	TGTGCCACCAGCACCACCGCGGGGGCCAATTCACCCCTCCACTTT	CATSTTAGANSPLHF
16	TRBJ2-3	NA	NA	TRBV6-4	TGTGCCAGCAGTGACTACAGGCTGATGGTTTCAGATACGCAGTATTTT	CASSDYRLMVSDTQYF
15	TRBJ2-5	NA	once	TRBV18	TGTGCCAGCTCACCCTACGAGGCAGGGCGCGAGACCCAGTACTTC	CASSPYEAGRETQYF